The 28 T cell receptor beta chains listed next were all sequenced from one sample in a study of human T cells and chemical hapten exposure. TCRdb re-called the RACE reads with MiXCR, one entry per CDR3 protein. The sample has some 42,000 distinct CDR3 sequences; about 8.9% are singletons. Time point noted: patch test 2, 6 weeks after DPC sensitization. Treatment described: therapeutic diphenylcyclopropenone sensitization with weekly scalp DPC. This sample comprised whole blood, obtained in connection with sensitization to the hapten diphenylcyclopropenone (DPC). These receptors were obtained from a woman aged 40 to 49 with alopecia areata. Some clones in this sample may be carry-over from other donors' samples.

The rearrangement uses TRBV28 and TRBJ1-5; no reliable D call. CDR3 length: 14 residues. Germline V lookup: CDR1 MDHEN, CDR2 SYDVKM. The V end was cut by 6 bases, the J end by 0 bases, with 9 bases between. In DNA form, the CDR3 reads TGTGCCAGCAGATGGGTGGGTAGCAATCAGCCCCAGCATTTT. As protein: CASRWVGSNQPQHF.

This rearrangement joins TRBV4-1 to TRBJ1-1; possible D gene TRBD1, 6 bases. Per germline, CDR1 MGHRA and CDR2 YSYEKL. Trimming pared 6 bases from V and 6 bases from J, leaving 14 bases between. CDR3 size: 13 residues. The CDR3 spells CASSMGHRPEAFF. DNA for the CDR3: TGCGCCAGCAGTATGGGACACCGCCCTGAAGCTTTCTTT.

This clonotype was recorded many times. The rearrangement links TRBV7-9 to TRBJ1-1; TRBD1 is a possible D gene (5 bases). V dropped 5 bases and J dropped 8 bases, with 9 bases sitting between them. CDR3 length: 11 residues. CDR1 and CDR2 (germline): SEHNR, FQNEAQ (reference sequence). CDR3 region: CASSLGHEAFF. As DNA, the CDR3 is TGTGCCAGCAGCCTTGGACACGAAGCTTTCTTT.

This sequence joins TRBV20-1 and TRBJ2-3; D is undetermined. V was trimmed by 3 bases and J by 4 bases, leaving 5 bases between them. CDR3 length: 11 residues. Germline V gene data show CDR1 as DFQATT and CDR2 as SNEGSKA (reference sequence). CDR3 DNA sequence: TGCAGTGCTAGCCTCGCAGATACGCAGTATTTT. It codes for CSASLADTQYF.

This clonotype has at least ten counts. The chain uses TRBV4-1 and TRBJ2-3, with D possibly matching TRBD2 (5 bases). Germline-derived CDR1 and CDR2 are MGHRA and YSYEKL. This CDR3 spans 19 amino acids. The V end lost 0 bases, the J end lost 0 bases, and 19 bases lay between the germline ends. The CDR3 loop is CASSQDPPTRPLSTDTQYF. CDR3 bases: TGCGCCAGCAGCCAAGATCCCCCTACTAGGCCATTAAGCACAGATACGCAGTATTTT.

This clonotype has only a few counts. The V gene is TRBV6-1, the J gene TRBJ1-2; D may be TRBD1 (6 bases). The CDR3 loop spans 12 amino acids. The V gene's germline CDR1 is MNHNS and CDR2 SASEGT. The V gene lost 11 bases and the J gene lost 8 bases, with 18 bases spanning the gap. CDR3 nucleotides: TGTGCCGGGGAGGCGGGGGGCATCGGCTACACCTTC. Protein: CAGEAGGIGYTF.

This clonotype was recorded many times. The chain links TRBV30 to TRBJ1-5; D is perhaps TRBD1 (5 bases). The germline gives CDR1 GTSNPN, CDR2 SVGIG (reference sequence). Trimming took off 4 bases at V and 0 bases at J, with 28 bases between the two ends. CDR3 length equals 20 residues. The CDR3 region has the DNA TGTGCCTGGACCTCCACCGGGACCCCGAAGAGATTCTATAGCAATCAGCCCCAGCATTTT. Translation: CAWTSTGTPKRFYSNQPQHF.

This clonotype was counted only a few times. The J gene is TRBJ2-7, the V gene TRBV28, with D possibly matching TRBD2 (6 bases). Trimming removed 5 bases at V and 4 bases at J, with 18 bases between. The CDR3 consists of 15 residues. CDR1 and CDR2 (germline): MDHEN, SYDVKM. The CDR3 coding sequence is TGTGCCAGCAGTGGGCTAGGACTATTCTCGTACGAGCAGTACTTC. This translates into CASSGLGLFSYEQYF.

This clonotype was counted ten times or more. A junction boundary mismatches the germline segment, possibly from a read error. The chain combines TRBV19 with TRBJ2-7; D is uncertain. CDR1 LNHDA and CDR2 SQIVND come from the germline V gene (reference sequence). CDR3 length: 14 residues. CDR3 amino acids: CASSIQAAFYEQYF. The CDR3 coding sequence is TGTGCCAGTAGTATTCAGGCAGCATTTTACGAACAGTACTTC.

In this sample, this clonotype turned up many times. The chain joins TRBV24-1 to TRBJ2-3; D unresolved. CDR1 is KGHDR and CDR2 is SFDVKD in the germline V gene. Deletions cut 5 bases from V and 6 bases from J, with 5 bases between. This CDR3 has 11 amino acids. The CDR3 spells CATSVGDTQYF. The CDR3 nucleotides read TGTGCCACCAGTGTGGGTGATACGCAGTATTTT.

V and J are TRBV6-1 and TRBJ2-7; D not resolved. Germline V gene sequence: CDR1 MNHNS, CDR2 SASEGT. Between the trimmed V and J ends, which lost 6 bases and 3 bases, there was a span of 21 bases. CDR3 length: 16 residues. The chain's CDR3 is CASSLLWASVGYEQYF. CDR3 DNA: TGTGCCAGCAGCCTCCTTTGGGCATCGGTAGGCTACGAGCAGTACTTC.

This clonotype was found many times. J is TRBJ1-5 and V is TRBV18; no firm D call. Trimming took off 4 bases at V and 5 bases at J, with 9 bases between the two ends. Germline CDR1 KGHSH, CDR2 LQKENI. The CDR3 covers 13 residues. This CDR3 is CASSLQVDQPQHF. The DNA for the CDR3 is TGTGCCAGCTCACTTCAGGTGGATCAGCCCCAGCATTTT.

This clonotype appeared many times. The chain joins TRBV2 to TRBJ1-1; 9 nucleotides agree with TRBD1. Germline CDR1 SNHLY, CDR2 FYNNEI. The CDR3 length is 13 residues. With V trimmed by 5 bases and J by 8 bases, 6 bases remained unmatched. CDR3: CASSLDRGREAFF. In nucleotides, the CDR3 is TGTGCCAGCAGTTTGGACAGGGGACGGGAAGCTTTCTTT.

The chain uses TRBV6-1 and TRBJ1-2; D not certain. Germline values: CDR1 MNHNS, CDR2 SASEGT. Trimming left V 2 bases short and J 2 bases short, with 9 bases between. This CDR3 contains 14 residues. CDR3 coding DNA: TGTGCCAGCAGTGAACATCTAGAGAACTATGGCTACACCTTC. Translating gives CASSEHLENYGYTF.

This clonotype was counted at least ten times. The V and J genes are TRBV2 and TRBJ1-5; D perhaps matches TRBD1 (5 bases). The CDR3 totals 15 residues. V gave up 5 bases and J gave up 7 bases, with 18 bases separating them. Germline V gene sequence: CDR1 SNHLY, CDR2 FYNNEI. The CDR3 DNA is TGTGCCAGCAGTCAGCCATATGGGGGAGGACAGCCCCAGCATTTT. Amino acids: CASSQPYGGGQPQHF. Full variable domain (missing parts from reference TRBV2 and TRBJ1-5): EPEVTQTPSHQVTQMGQEVILRCVPISNHLYFYWYRQILGQKVEFLVSFYNNEISEKSEIFDDQFSVERPDGSNFTLKIRSTKLEDSAMYFCASSQPYGGGQPQHFGDGTRLSIL.

By proportion, this clonotype is medium-sized (0.01 to 0.1%). This rearrangement joins TRBV4-1 to TRBJ2-7; 12 bases align to TRBD1. The CDR3 length is 16 residues. The germline V gene has CDR1 MGHRA and CDR2 YSYEKL. V lost 1 base and J lost 9; bases outside the gene matches: 10. The CDR3 bases are TGCGCCAGCAGCCAAGTGGAGTGGGACAGGGGGCGTAGGCAGTACTTC. Protein sequence: CASSQVEWDRGRRQYF.

This clonotype was counted ten times or more. The chain has TRBV6-1 and TRBJ2-1; 7 nucleotides agree with TRBD2. Germline V lookup: CDR1 MNHNS, CDR2 SASEGT. This CDR3 has 14 residues. With 8 bases clipped from V and 6 bases from J, the junction kept 10 bases outside the gene matches. The CDR3 spells CASLTRLAGNEQFF. The CDR3 DNA sequence: TGTGCCAGCCTGACTCGACTAGCAGGCAATGAGCAGTTCTTC.

Judged by abundance, this clonotype is medium-sized (0.01 to 0.1%). The J gene is TRBJ1-1, the V gene TRBV20-1; tentatively, D is TRBD1 (6 bases). The CDR3 runs 13 residues. Germline V lookup: CDR1 DFQATT, CDR2 SNEGSKA (reference sequence). DNA for the CDR3: TGCTCTGCCCCGAGCAGGGGGAACACTGAAGCTTTCTTT. It translates to CSAPSRGNTEAFF.

The chain links TRBV4-1 to TRBJ2-7, with TRBD1 as a possible D gene (5 bases). Germline V gene lookup returns CDR1 MGHRA and CDR2 YSYEKL. Trimming took off 1 base at V and 7 bases at J, with 14 bases between the two ends. This CDR3 has 14 residues. This CDR3 is CASSQVQGPGEQYF. For the CDR3, the DNA is TGCGCCAGCAGCCAAGTTCAGGGTCCTGGAGAGCAGTACTTC.

This clonotype came up many times. The chain has TRBV4-1 and TRBJ2-7, with 7 bases aligning to TRBD2. The CDR3 is made up of 16 amino acids. V was clipped by 4 bases and J by 1 base; unmatched bases: 10. Germline V gene data show CDR1 as MGHRA and CDR2 as YSYEKL. The CDR3 here is CASSPQGGGTSYEQYF. The CDR3, as DNA: TGCGCCAGCAGCCCTCAGGGCGGGGGAACTTCCTACGAGCAGTACTTC.

Notes on this clonotype: A read error may be the cause here, since a much bigger clone is one base away. This chain joins TRBV20-1 and TRBJ2-2, with D maybe TRBD1 (6 bases). This CDR3 spans 14 amino acids. CDR1 DFQATT and CDR2 SNEGSKA come from the germline V gene (reference sequence). CDR3 loop: CSARPGHNTRELFF. The CDR3 region has the DNA TGCAGTGCTAGACCGGGACACAACACCAGGGAGCTGTTTTTT.

At least ten counts were recorded for this clonotype. V is TRBV7-9 and J is TRBJ2-3; D not certain. The ends were cut back, 5 bases at V and 6 bases at J, with 9 bases in the middle. This CDR3 contains 12 residues. Germline loops: CDR1 SEHNR, CDR2 FQNEAQ (reference sequence). The CDR3 sequence: CASSRIWDTQYF. The CDR3 nucleotides read TGTGCCAGCAGCCGTATCTGGGATACGCAGTATTTT.

This chain links TRBV11-2 with TRBJ2-3; D call uncertain. This CDR3 has 14 amino acids. Germline lookup yields CDR1 SGHAT and CDR2 FQNNGV. V was cut by 8 bases and J by 0 bases, with 12 bases left in between. The DNA for the CDR3 is TGTGCCAGCCAGGTGGGGATAAGCACAGATACGCAGTATTTT. Its protein product is CASQVGISTDTQYF.

In this sample, this clonotype turned up many times. The chain joins TRBV6-5 to TRBJ2-5, with 7 bases lining up with TRBD1. CDR3 length: 14 residues. V gave up 4 bases and J gave up 3 bases; unmatched junction bases: 5. From germline, CDR1 is MNHEY and CDR2 SVGAGI. In DNA form, the CDR3 reads TGTGCCAGCAGTTCGGGGACAGCTGAAGAGACCCAGTACTTC. Translating it yields CASSSGTAEETQYF.

There are a few counts of this clonotype. The chain couples TRBV7-2 to TRBJ2-7, with D unresolved. Germline V gene lookup returns CDR1 SGHTA and CDR2 FQGNSA. There are 15 residues in the CDR3. Trimming left V 5 bases short and J 2 bases short, with 16 bases between. The CDR3 reads CASSPTPVPTYEQYF. The CDR3 coding sequence is TGTGCCAGCAGCCCCACCCCGGTCCCAACCTACGAGCAGTACTTC.

This clonotype was seen many times. The J gene is TRBJ1-5, the V gene TRBV6-6; D is perhaps TRBD1 (5 bases). The ends were cut back, 6 bases at V and 1 base at J, with 10 bases in the middle. The CDR3 is made up of 14 amino acids. CDR1 and CDR2 from the germline V gene are MNHNY and SVGAGI (reference sequence). The CDR3 DNA reads TGTGCCAGCAGGCCGGGGGGGAGCAATCAGCCCCAGCATTTT. This encodes CASRPGGSNQPQHF.

This clonotype showed up many times. V is TRBV19 and J is TRBJ1-4; 7 bases agree with TRBD1. V lost 6 bases, J lost 5 bases, and 9 bases stayed unmatched. From germline, CDR1 is LNHDA and CDR2 SQIVND (reference sequence). The CDR3 covers 15 residues. Here the CDR3 reads CASRKWDSPNEKLFF. The CDR3 nucleotides read TGTGCCAGTAGAAAATGGGACAGTCCGAATGAAAAACTGTTTTTT. Looking up the rest from reference TRBV19 and TRBJ1-4 gives the full variable domain: DGGITQSPKYLFRKEGQNVTLSCEQNLNHDAMYWYRQDPGQGLRLIYYSQIVNDFQKGDIAEGYSVSREKKESFPLTVTSAQKNPTAFYLCASRKWDSPNEKLFFGSGTQLSVL.

This clonotype was counted ten times or more. The J gene is TRBJ2-2, the V gene TRBV5-5, with 12 bases lining up with TRBD1. The length of the CDR3 is 18 residues. Germline CDR1 SGHKS, CDR2 YYEKEE (reference sequence). Trimming cost V 1 base and J 2 bases; bases outside gene matches: 6. The CDR3 spells CASSLIGTGGGNTGELFF. The CDR3 DNA sequence: TGTGCCAGCAGCTTGATTGGGACAGGGGGCGGAAACACCGGGGAGCTGTTTTTT.